The entry below describes one T cell receptor (beta chain). This CDR3 region has 17 residues. The J segment lost 3 bases and the V segment lost 4 bases, leaving 11 bases of the junction unmatched. The germline V gene encodes CDR1 KGHDR and CDR2 SFDVKD. This sample is part of a study of blood T cell repertoires in COVID-19. About the research overall: There were acute and convalescent COVID-19 samples, and they came from the United States, Italy and Spain.

Sequenced by immunoSEQ multiplex PCR; TCRdb stores in-frame clones only, minus some. Of about 240,000 clones listed, around 89% were seen once; the top ten hold around 4%. The chain joins TRBV24-1 to TRBJ1-2, with 9 bases matching TRBD1. This clonotype was sampled from a woman aged 30 to 39 who had recovered from COVID-19. The sample was PBMCs or T cells enriched from blood (not recorded which). The CDR3 is CATSEPGQGISYYGYTF. CDR3 bases: TGTGCCACCAGTGAACCTGGACAGGGGATATCTTACTATGGCTACACCTTC.